This T cell receptor beta chain stems from a study of T-cell memory formation after mild COVID-19. Overall study context: Largely donor-specific sequence clusters came from two donors. Study results and limitations: For contracting clones, CD4+ ones sat mainly in CM and EM, CD8+ in EMRA. Pre-infection memory showed some responding clones, and this suggested that cross-reactive memory joined.

A remark on this clonotype: The antigen is not known.

TCRdb processed the 5' RACE reads anew with MiXCR; each CDR3 protein has one entry. The table includes 150,000 to 200,000 distinct CDR3 sequences, around 10% detected once. From germline, CDR1 is SGHRS and CDR2 YFSETQ. Trimming removed 5 bases from V and 4 bases from J; junction bases left unmatched: 16. There are 17 residues in the CDR3. V is TRBV5-1 and J is TRBJ2-3, with TRBD2 matching over 7 bases. The clonotype originates from a man aged 18 to 30 who had mild COVID-19 (a few samples of this study predate the infection). Cell type and time point are not known. Sequencing used PBMCs or a T cell subset sorted from them (not recorded which). For the CDR3, the DNA is TGCGCCAGCAGAATTAGCCCCTCGCTAGCGGCCTCAGATACGCAGTATTTT. It codes for CASRISPSLAASDTQYF.